The 26 T cell receptor beta chains reported below all come from one sample, sequenced in a study of blood T cell repertoires in COVID-19. Some clones are missing from TCRdb's copy, which holds only in-frame ones; the method was immunoSEQ multiplex PCR. The sample carries 35,000 to 50,000 clones, 88% recorded once. The sample taken for sequencing was peripheral blood. The source of these receptors is a human donor in a cohort sampled during active COVID-19.

This clone occurred once. The chain employs TRBV19 and TRBJ2-3; TRBD2 matches at 8 bases. Germline trimming cut 1 base from V and 4 bases from J; bases unmatched to any gene: 10. Germline V gives CDR1 LNHDA, CDR2 SQIVND (reference sequence). This CDR3 spans 17 amino acids. CDR3 sequence (DNA): TGTGCCAGTAGTATAGGGACTAGCCGGGCCGTGGCAGATACGCAGTATTTT. The encoded protein is CASSIGTSRAVADTQYF.

The genes are TRBV12-3 or TRBV12-4 and TRBJ1-1; D is uncertain. V shed 8 bases and J shed 5 bases, with 9 bases lying between them. This CDR3 region has 11 residues. CDR3 nucleotides: TGTGCCAGCCAGACGGGTACTGAAGCTTTCTTT. Encoded protein: CASQTGTEAFF.

The chain employs TRBV5-6 and TRBJ2-1; D is unclear. Trimming cost V 3 bases and J 0 bases, with 10 bases left between them. Germline V gene lookup returns CDR1 SGHDT and CDR2 YYEEEE. The CDR3 spans 15 residues. CDR3 loop: CASSSYAVSYNEQFF. As DNA, the CDR3 is TGTGCCAGCAGCTCCTACGCCGTCTCCTACAATGAGCAGTTCTTC.

This clone was seen a single time. The chain couples TRBV29-1 to TRBJ2-7; TRBD1 matches at 10 bases. Per the germline V gene, CDR1 is SQVTM and CDR2 is ANQGSEA. V trimming: 7 bases; J trimming: 5 bases; junction bases outside the gene matches: 11. This CDR3 contains 14 residues. The CDR3 region has the DNA TGCAGCGGAGCATGGGGGACAGGGGTCCACGAGCAGTACTTC. It is translated as CSGAWGTGVHEQYF.

This clone appeared a single time. The chain employs TRBV7-6 and TRBJ1-6, with 7 bases aligning to TRBD1. V dropped 1 base and J dropped 7; count of bases not matched to a gene: 10. The CDR3 is made up of 17 amino acids. Germline assignment: CDR1 SGHVS and CDR2 FNYEAQ. The DNA of the CDR3 is TGTGCCAGCAGCTTAGGACCCATGCCGGGACAGAATTCACCCCTCCACTTT. It is translated as CASSLGPMPGQNSPLHF.

Only one count was recorded for this clone. The chain recombines TRBV12-3 or TRBV12-4 with TRBJ1-5, with 9 positions matching TRBD1. V trimming: 6 bases; J trimming: 4 bases; junction bases outside the gene matches: 1. The CDR3 length is 13 residues. CDR3 loop: CASRGTGNQPQHF. Here the CDR3 DNA reads TGTGCCAGCAGGGGGACAGGGAATCAGCCCCAGCATTTT.

The V gene is TRBV27, the J gene TRBJ1-2, with TRBD1 matching over 7 bases. The CDR3 length is 15 residues. Losses at the gene ends were 3 bases for V and 6 bases for J; bases not matched to a gene: 10. Germline CDR1 is MNHEY and CDR2 is SMNVEV (reference sequence). CDR3 DNA: TGTGCCAGCAGTTTCTCCCTGACAGGGTCAAATGGCTACACCTTC. Protein: CASSFSLTGSNGYTF.

This clone was seen once. The rearrangement uses TRBV10-1 and TRBJ2-4; D gene uncertain. Germline V lookup: CDR1 WNHNN, CDR2 SYGVQD (reference sequence). Deletions cut 4 bases from V and 6 bases from J, with 13 bases between. The CDR3 consists of 14 residues. This chain's CDR3 is CASSARFLLNIQYF. The DNA for the CDR3 is TGCGCCAGCAGTGCACGGTTTCTCTTAAACATTCAGTACTTC.

V usage is TRBV19 and J usage is TRBJ1-1; D is possibly TRBD1 (6 bases). Trimming stripped 4 bases from V and 4 bases from J, with 16 bases between. CDR1 and CDR2 (germline): LNHDA, SQIVND (reference sequence). The CDR3 extends over 15 amino acids. As DNA, the CDR3 is TGTGCCAGTAGTACCGGGACACGTCACCTCACTGAAGCTTTCTTT. It encodes CASSTGTRHLTEAFF.

The V call is TRBV19, the J call TRBJ2-2, with D possibly matching TRBD1 (5 bases). V was cut by 5 bases and J by 9 bases, with 13 bases left in between. Per germline, CDR1 LNHDA and CDR2 SQIVND (reference sequence). The CDR3 totals 13 residues. The CDR3 reads CASSSQGDRELFF. The CDR3 DNA is TGTGCCAGTAGTTCCCAGGGCGACCGGGAGCTGTTTTTT. Full variable domain (missing parts from reference TRBV19 and TRBJ2-2): DGGITQSPKYLFRKEGQNVTLSCEQNLNHDAMYWYRQDPGQGLRLIYYSQIVNDFQKGDIAEGYSVSREKKESFPLTVTSAQKNPTAFYLCASSSQGDRELFFGEGSRLTVL.

V gene TRBV6-5 combines with J gene TRBJ2-7; D remains unclear. Germline assignment: CDR1 MNHEY and CDR2 SVGAGI. This CDR3 has 15 residues. V was cut by 6 bases and J by 0 bases, with 15 bases left in between. This CDR3 is CASRAAAIHSYEQYF. The CDR3 DNA reads TGTGCCAGCAGGGCGGCGGCTATTCACTCCTACGAGCAGTACTTC.

The chain has TRBV7-2 and TRBJ1-3; no reliable D call. V was pared by 5 bases and J by 0 bases, with 8 bases between. There are 14 residues in the CDR3. CDR1 SGHTA and CDR2 FQGNSA come from the germline V gene. The DNA for the CDR3 is TGTGCCAGCAGCCCTCAGAACTCTGGAAACACCATATATTTT. It specifies CASSPQNSGNTIYF. Supplemented by reference TRBV7-2 and TRBJ1-3, the full variable domain reads GAGVSQSPSNKVTEKGKDVELRCDPISGHTALYWYRQSLGQGLEFLIYFQGNSAPDKSGLPSDRFSAERTGGSVSTLTIQRTQQEDSAVYLCASSPQNSGNTIYFGEGSWLTVV.

The chain employs TRBV5-4 and TRBJ2-5; D is perhaps TRBD1 (5 bases). CDR3 length: 15 residues. Trimming took off 0 bases at V and 1 base at J, with 10 bases between the two ends. Germline V CDR1 and CDR2: SGHNT, YYREEE (reference sequence). In DNA form, the CDR3 reads TGTGCCAGCAGCTTGGTTCAGGGTCTCCAAGAGACCCAGTACTTC. Its translation is CASSLVQGLQETQYF.

This clone was recorded only once. The genes are TRBV21-1 and TRBJ2-7; no DNA check was done on the table's D call, TRBD1. TRBV21-1 is classified as a pseudogene. CDR3 length: 14 amino acids. The CDR3 sequence: CASSTVMIHYEQYF. For the CDR3, the DNA is TGTGCCAGCAGCACAGTGATGATCCACTACGAGCAGTACTTC.

This sequence joins TRBV10-2 and TRBJ2-1; 10 bases line up with TRBD2. The V and J ends lost 6 bases and 4 bases, in that order; junction bases with no gene match: 6. Germline V gene sequence: CDR1 WSHSY, CDR2 SAAADI. The CDR3 has 15 residues. CDR3 DNA sequence: TGCGCCAGCAGGGAAACTAGCGGGGCTTACAATGAGCAGTTCTTC. It specifies CASRETSGAYNEQFF.

The V call is TRBV6-5, the J call TRBJ2-5, with 10 bases that match TRBD1. Germline V gives CDR1 MNHEY, CDR2 SVGAGI. V lost 5 bases and J lost 5; bases outside the gene matches: 5. The CDR3 runs to 14 residues. CDR3 region: CASSRDRGFETQYF. Here the CDR3 DNA reads TGTGCCAGCAGTCGGGACAGGGGTTTTGAGACCCAGTACTTC.

The chain links TRBV2 to TRBJ2-1; possible D gene TRBD1, 6 bases. The CDR3 has 13 residues. CDR1 SNHLY and CDR2 FYNNEI come from the germline V gene. V gave up 8 bases and J gave up 2 bases, with 10 bases separating them. CDR3 coding DNA: TGTGCCAGCTTAAAGGGGGCCTACAATGAGCAGTTCTTC. Translation: CASLKGAYNEQFF.

This chain joins TRBV10-3 and TRBJ1-3; D is possibly TRBD1 (6 bases). Germline V lookup: CDR1 ENHRY, CDR2 SYGVKD. V was trimmed by 4 bases and J by 0 bases, leaving 10 bases between them. The CDR3 covers 15 residues. CDR3 loop: CAISVRGASGNTIYF. In DNA form, the CDR3 reads TGTGCCATCAGTGTCCGGGGGGCCTCTGGAAACACCATATATTTT.

The chain employs TRBV5-1 and TRBJ2-7; 8 bases line up with TRBD1. Germline V gives CDR1 SGHRS, CDR2 YFSETQ. The CDR3 length is 16 residues. V lost 0 bases, J lost 2 bases, and 7 bases stayed unmatched. The CDR3 here is CASSLEGQETPYEQYF. The CDR3 DNA is TGCGCCAGCAGCTTGGAGGGACAGGAGACCCCCTACGAGCAGTACTTC.

The gene calls are TRBV23-1 and TRBJ2-1; TRBD1 matches at 8 bases. TRBV23-1 is filed as an ORF, its function uncertain. CDR3 length equals 17 residues. J gave up 3 bases and V 0 bases, and 7 bases lay outside the gene matches. The CDR3: CASSQSIRGQDYNEQFF. The DNA for the CDR3 is TGCGCCAGCAGTCAATCGATTAGGGGACAGGACTACAATGAGCAGTTCTTC.

The rearrangement uses TRBV3-1 (or the pseudogene TRBV3-2) and TRBJ2-1; 7 bases fit TRBD1. V shed 3 bases and J 0 bases; nucleotides not matched to a gene: 2. Germline CDR1 is LGHDT and CDR2 is YNNKEL (reference sequence). The CDR3 length is 15 residues. The CDR3 nucleotides read TGTGCCAGCAGCCAGGGGGACAGCTCCTACAATGAGCAGTTCTTC. It specifies CASSQGDSSYNEQFF.

By share, this clone ranks as medium-sized (0.01 to 0.1%). This sequence joins TRBV11-2 and TRBJ2-7, with TRBD1 identical over 9 bases. The length of the CDR3 is 15 residues. After removal of 7 bases from V and 7 bases from J, the junction contained 14 bases not matched to a gene. Germline V gene data show CDR1 as SGHAT and CDR2 as FQNNGV. CDR3 coding DNA: TGTGCCAGCACCCATCCCGGGACAGGGAGTGGGGAGCAGTACTTC. This translates into CASTHPGTGSGEQYF.

J is TRBJ1-2 and V is TRBV5-4, with 9 nucleotides matching TRBD1. Germline CDR1 reads SGHNT; CDR2 reads YYREEE (reference sequence). The CDR3 length is 14 residues. With 3 bases clipped from V and 3 bases from J, the junction kept 3 bases outside the gene matches. The CDR3 loop reads CASSSRTGDYGYTF. In nucleotides, the CDR3 is TGTGCCAGCAGCTCAAGGACAGGGGACTATGGCTACACCTTC.

The V and J genes are TRBV5-1 and TRBJ1-1; D is perhaps TRBD1 (5 bases). CDR1 and CDR2 from the germline V gene are SGHRS and YFSETQ. This CDR3 comprises 16 residues. With 0 bases removed from V and 2 bases from J, the gap between germline ends came to 14 bases. The CDR3 DNA sequence: TGCGCCAGCAGCTTGGAGTTCAGGGCCACTAACACTGAAGCTTTCTTT. It codes for CASSLEFRATNTEAFF.

This chain joins TRBV6-5 and TRBJ2-5; 8 bases fit TRBD1. With 9 bases clipped from V and 4 bases from J, the junction kept 10 bases outside the gene matches. Germline V gene lookup returns CDR1 MNHEY and CDR2 SVGAGI. This CDR3 is 14 amino acids long. CDR3 DNA sequence: TGTGCCAGTTTACAGGGGGGCCGATTAGAGACCCAGTACTTC. Translated: CASLQGGRLETQYF.

This chain uses TRBV4-2 with TRBJ1-2; weak D call: TRBD1 (5 bases). CDR3 length equals 14 residues. Trimming removed 0 bases from V and 8 bases from J, with 13 bases in between. Germline CDR1 is LGHNA and CDR2 is YNFKEQ. As DNA, the CDR3 is TGTGCCAGCAGCCAAGATCGATGGGGGGACGGCTACACCTTC. Residues: CASSQDRWGDGYTF.